This T cell receptor beta chain was captured in a study of CD8 T cells in Susac syndrome. With random hexamers, reverse transcription was performed on roughly 0.5 to 1 ug of RNA. Coverage of TCR beta CDR3 amplification by immunoSEQ multiplex PCR extended to 54 Vbeta and 13 Jbeta. TCRdb ran MiXCR on the immunoSEQ multiplex PCR reads and lists one entry per CDR3 protein. The repertoire holds roughly 130,000 distinct CDR3 sequences, with approximately 95% as singletons. Trimming left V 0 bases short and J 9 bases short, with 10 bases between. This CDR3 region has 13 residues. The germline gives CDR1 SGDLS, CDR2 YYNGEE.

The chain uses TRBV9 and TRBJ1-5; possibly TRBD1 for D (5 bases). The sequenced sample was CD4+ T cells from PBMCs. This clonotype was sampled from a human donor with multiple sclerosis. Here the CDR3 DNA reads TGTGCCAGCAGCGTAGGAGGGGACGGGCCCCAGCATTTT. Translation: CASSVGGDGPQHF.